The clone carrying this T cell receptor (beta chain) was detected a few times. Antigen: not known. This entry belongs to a study of CD8+ T cells in alopecia areata. RNA extraction and reverse transcription yielded cDNA as sequencing template. The repertoire was sequenced with immunoSEQ multiplex PCR; TCRdb's copy has only in-frame clones and lacks some. Here the sample spans approximately 120,000 clones, roughly 57% being singletons. Findings and caveats of the study: Within the top 100, expanded CD8+ clones significantly decreased with tofacitinib, as did scalp clonality. Higher clonality than in normal scalp was seen in lesional scalp, especially alopecia totalis/universalis.

Treatment given: oral pan-JAK inhibitor, 5-10 mg twice daily. From alopecia areata patients, lesional scalp punch biopsies and peripheral blood were collected. The source was CD4+ T cells sorted from blood, collected at week 4, from a patient treated with tofacitinib. The source of this sequence is a human donor with alopecia areata.

CDR3 DNA: TGTGCCAGCAGCCCCTCTCGGGAACGGGATGGCTACACCTTC. Its protein product is CASSPSRERDGYTF. This rearrangement joins TRBV7-9 to TRBJ1-2; D remains ambiguous. V was shortened by 5 bases and J by 6 bases, with 16 bases between the two germline ends. This CDR3 has 14 amino acids. Germline CDR1 reads SEHNR; CDR2 reads FQNEAQ (reference sequence).